This T cell receptor beta chain appears in the sequencing data of a study of CD8 T cells in ankylosing spondylitis. As concerns this clonotype: Its target is unknown.

Broader study findings: It appeared that ankylosing spondylitis blood was characterized by a TCR beta motif of several highly homologous variants.

Quantitative barcoded 5'-RACE was used to prepare TCR beta libraries. One entry per CDR3 protein, called by TCRdb with MiXCR from the 5' RACE reads. The sample records a few hundred thousand distinct CDR3 sequences, 20% to 30% being singletons. Between the trimmed V and J ends, which lost 7 bases and 0 bases, there was a span of 8 bases. The CDR3 covers 12 residues. Germline V CDR1 and CDR2: DFQATT, SNEGSKA (reference sequence). The chain employs TRBV20-1 and TRBJ2-3; possible D gene TRBD2, 5 bases. This receptor was taken from a male donor with ankylosing spondylitis or in good health (not recorded which). The specimen sequenced was blood, either unsorted or a sorted T cell fraction (not recorded which). CDR3 bases: TGCAGTGGGGAGCGGAGCACAGATACGCAGTATTTT. Residues: CSGERSTDTQYF.